This T cell receptor (beta chain) originates from a study of tumor-infiltrating lymphocytes in primary liver carcinoma. Study background: Treatment of the patients' primary liver carcinoma consisted of surgical resection. Between about 4 and 11 cm across, the tumors were all of stage T1-T3 N0M0. Study-wide points: Tumor top-250-clone fractions significantly exceeded those of blood (p = 0.039).

TCR beta cDNA was prepared out of roughly 0.45 ug total RNA by means of a constant-region primer. Modified slightly, ARM-PCR produced TCR beta libraries over three nested multiplex PCR rounds. With TRBV1-TRBV30 forward primers and a C-beta reverse primer, the first two PCR rounds were run for roughly 10 cycles each. TCRdb analysed the multiplex PCR reads with MiXCR anew, one entry per CDR3 protein. The sample consists of 310,000 or so distinct CDR3 sequences, approximately 58% of them appearing once. Researchers drew blood RNA from unsorted whole blood and extracted germline DNA as well. The trim removed 3 bases at V and 5 bases at J, leaving 5 bases unmatched. CDR1 SGHKS and CDR2 YYEKEE come from the germline V gene (reference sequence). CDR3 size: 15 residues. Many counts were recorded for this clonotype. The antigen remains undetermined.

This clonotype was sampled from a woman aged 25 to 39 with primary liver carcinoma and hepatitis B virus infection. The rearrangement links TRBV5-5 to TRBJ2-5; 12 bases are a match to TRBD2. Sequencing used peripheral blood. CDR3 sequence reads: CASSSLAGGPETQYF. Written as DNA, the CDR3 is TGTGCCAGCAGCTCCCTAGCGGGAGGGCCGGAGACCCAGTACTTC. The whole variable domain, remainder taken from reference TRBV5-5 and TRBJ2-5, is DAGVTQSPTHLIKTRGQQVTLRCSPISGHKSVSWYQQVLGQGPQFIFQYYEKEERGRGNFPDRFSARQFPNYSSELNVNALLLGDSALYLCASSSLAGGPETQYFGPGTRLLVL.